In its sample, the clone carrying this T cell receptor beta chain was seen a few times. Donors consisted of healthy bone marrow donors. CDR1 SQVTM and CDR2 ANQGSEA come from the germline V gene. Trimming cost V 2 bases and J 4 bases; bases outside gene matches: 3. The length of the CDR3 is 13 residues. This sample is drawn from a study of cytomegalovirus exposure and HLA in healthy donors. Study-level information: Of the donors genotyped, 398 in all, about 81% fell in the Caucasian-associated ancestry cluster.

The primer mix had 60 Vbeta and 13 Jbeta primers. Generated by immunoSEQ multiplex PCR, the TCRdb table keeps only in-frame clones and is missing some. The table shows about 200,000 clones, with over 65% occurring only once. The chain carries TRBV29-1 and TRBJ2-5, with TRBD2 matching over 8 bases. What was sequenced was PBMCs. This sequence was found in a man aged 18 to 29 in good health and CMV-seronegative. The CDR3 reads CSVEPLAGETQYF. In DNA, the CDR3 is TGCAGCGTTGAACCGCTAGCGGGAGAGACCCAGTACTTC.